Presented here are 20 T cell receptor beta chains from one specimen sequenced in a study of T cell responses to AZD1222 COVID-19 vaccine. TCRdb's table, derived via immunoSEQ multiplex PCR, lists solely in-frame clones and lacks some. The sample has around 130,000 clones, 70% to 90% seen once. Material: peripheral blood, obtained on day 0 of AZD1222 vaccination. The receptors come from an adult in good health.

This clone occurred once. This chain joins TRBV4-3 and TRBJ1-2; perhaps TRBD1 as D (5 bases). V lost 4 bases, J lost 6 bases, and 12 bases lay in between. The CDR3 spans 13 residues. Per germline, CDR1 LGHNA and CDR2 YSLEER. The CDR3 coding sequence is TGCGCCAGCAGCCCGACAGTCTCGGATGGCTACACCTTC. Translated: CASSPTVSDGYTF.

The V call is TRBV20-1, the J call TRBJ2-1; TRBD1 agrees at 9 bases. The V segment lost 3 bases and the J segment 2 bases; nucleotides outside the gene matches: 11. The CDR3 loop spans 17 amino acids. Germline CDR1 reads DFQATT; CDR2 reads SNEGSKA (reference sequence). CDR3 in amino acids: CSASLQGAILTYNEQFF. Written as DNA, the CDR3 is TGCAGTGCTAGTTTACAGGGGGCTATACTTACCTACAATGAGCAGTTCTTC.

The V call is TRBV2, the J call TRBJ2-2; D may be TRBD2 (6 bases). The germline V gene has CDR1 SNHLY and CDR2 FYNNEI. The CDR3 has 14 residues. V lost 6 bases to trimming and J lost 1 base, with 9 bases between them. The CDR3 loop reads CASREGWNTGELFF. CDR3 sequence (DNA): TGTGCCAGCAGGGAGGGCTGGAACACCGGGGAGCTGTTTTTT.

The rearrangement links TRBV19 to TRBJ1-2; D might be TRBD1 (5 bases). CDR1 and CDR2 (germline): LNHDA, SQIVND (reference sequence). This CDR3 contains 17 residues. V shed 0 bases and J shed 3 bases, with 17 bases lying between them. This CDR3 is CASSIDGAGPSYYGYTF. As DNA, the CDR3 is TGTGCCAGTAGTATAGACGGCGCAGGGCCTTCTTACTATGGCTACACCTTC.

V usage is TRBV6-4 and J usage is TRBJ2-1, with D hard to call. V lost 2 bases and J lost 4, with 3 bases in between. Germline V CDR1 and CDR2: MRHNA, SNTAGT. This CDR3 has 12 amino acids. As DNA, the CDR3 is TGTGCCAGCAGTGACCGGTACAATGAGCAGTTCTTC. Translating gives CASSDRYNEQFF.

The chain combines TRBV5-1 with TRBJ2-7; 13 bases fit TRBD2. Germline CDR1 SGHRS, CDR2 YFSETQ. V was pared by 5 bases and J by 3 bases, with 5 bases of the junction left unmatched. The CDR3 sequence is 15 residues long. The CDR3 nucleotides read TGCGCCAGCAGACCAGGGACTAGCGGGAACTACGAGCAGTACTTC. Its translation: CASRPGTSGNYEQYF.

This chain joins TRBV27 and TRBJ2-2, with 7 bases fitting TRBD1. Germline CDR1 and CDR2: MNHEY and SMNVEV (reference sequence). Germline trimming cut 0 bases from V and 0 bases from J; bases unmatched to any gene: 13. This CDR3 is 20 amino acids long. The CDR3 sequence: CASSLSPAAAGTANTGELFF. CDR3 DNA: TGTGCCAGCAGTTTATCGCCGGCGGCGGCCGGGACAGCGAACACCGGGGAGCTGTTTTTT.

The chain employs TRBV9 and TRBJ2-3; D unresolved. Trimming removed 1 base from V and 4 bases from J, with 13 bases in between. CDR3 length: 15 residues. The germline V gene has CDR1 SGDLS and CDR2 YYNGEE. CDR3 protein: CASSVTSRFADTQYF. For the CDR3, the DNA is TGTGCCAGCAGCGTAACCAGCAGATTCGCAGATACGCAGTATTTT.

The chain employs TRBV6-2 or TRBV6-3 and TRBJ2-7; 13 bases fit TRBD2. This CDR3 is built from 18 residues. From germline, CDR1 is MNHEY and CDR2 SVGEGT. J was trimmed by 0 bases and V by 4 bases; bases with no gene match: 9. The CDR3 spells CASSFSTSGRSSSYEQYF. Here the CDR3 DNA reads TGTGCCAGCAGTTTCTCGACTAGCGGGAGGTCCAGCTCCTACGAGCAGTACTTC.

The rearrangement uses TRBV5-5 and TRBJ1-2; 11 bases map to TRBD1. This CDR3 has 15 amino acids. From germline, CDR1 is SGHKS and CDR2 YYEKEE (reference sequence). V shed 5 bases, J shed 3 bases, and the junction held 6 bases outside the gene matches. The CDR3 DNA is TGTGCCAGCAGGTTTTTGGGACAGGGGGACTATGGCTACACCTTC. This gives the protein CASRFLGQGDYGYTF.

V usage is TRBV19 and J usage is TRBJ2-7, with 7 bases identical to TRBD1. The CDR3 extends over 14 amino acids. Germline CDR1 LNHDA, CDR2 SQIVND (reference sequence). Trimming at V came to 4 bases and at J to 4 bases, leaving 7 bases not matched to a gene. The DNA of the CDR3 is TGTGCCAGTAGTAACCTTAGGGGGCGATACGAGCAGTACTTC. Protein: CASSNLRGRYEQYF.

CDR3 sequence: CASTLGGGSPRELFF. CDR3 nucleotides: TGTGCCAGTACTCTAGGGGGCGGGAGTCCCCGGGAGCTGTTTTTT. The chain carries TRBV19 and TRBJ2-2, with D perhaps given as TRBD1 or TRBD2 (7 bases each). Germline values: CDR1 LNHDA, CDR2 SQIVND (reference sequence). The germline V and J ends were trimmed by 7 bases and 9 bases, with 21 bases remaining between them. The CDR3 covers 15 residues.

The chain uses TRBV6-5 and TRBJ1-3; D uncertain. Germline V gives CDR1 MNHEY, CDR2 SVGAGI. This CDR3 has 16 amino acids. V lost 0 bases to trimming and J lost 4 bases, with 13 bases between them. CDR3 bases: TGTGCCAGCAGTTACTCGGGCGGTCTCTCCGGAAACACCATATATTTT. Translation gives CASSYSGGLSGNTIYF.

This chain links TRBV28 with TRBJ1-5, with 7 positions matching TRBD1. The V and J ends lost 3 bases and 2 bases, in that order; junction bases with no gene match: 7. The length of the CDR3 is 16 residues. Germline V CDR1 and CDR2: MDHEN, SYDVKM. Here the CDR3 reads CASSFRSGQGNQPQHF. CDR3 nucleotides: TGTGCCAGCAGTTTTCGGTCCGGACAGGGCAATCAGCCCCAGCATTTT.

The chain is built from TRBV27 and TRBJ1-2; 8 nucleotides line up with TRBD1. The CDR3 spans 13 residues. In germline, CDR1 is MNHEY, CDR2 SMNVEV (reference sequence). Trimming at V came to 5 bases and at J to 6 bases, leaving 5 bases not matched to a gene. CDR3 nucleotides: TGTGCCAGCAGTAACCGGGACAGGAATGGCTACACCTTC. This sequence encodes CASSNRDRNGYTF.

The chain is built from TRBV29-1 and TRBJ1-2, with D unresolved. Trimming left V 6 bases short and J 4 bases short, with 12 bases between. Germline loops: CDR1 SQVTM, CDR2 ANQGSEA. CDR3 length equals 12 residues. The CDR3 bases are TGCAGCGTCGCGAGTGGAGCCTATGGCTACACCTTC. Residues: CSVASGAYGYTF.

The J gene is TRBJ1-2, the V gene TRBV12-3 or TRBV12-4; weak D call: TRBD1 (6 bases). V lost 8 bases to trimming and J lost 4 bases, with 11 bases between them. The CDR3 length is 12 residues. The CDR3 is CASAGDGYGYTF. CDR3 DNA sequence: TGTGCCAGCGCAGGGGATGGCTATGGCTACACCTTC.

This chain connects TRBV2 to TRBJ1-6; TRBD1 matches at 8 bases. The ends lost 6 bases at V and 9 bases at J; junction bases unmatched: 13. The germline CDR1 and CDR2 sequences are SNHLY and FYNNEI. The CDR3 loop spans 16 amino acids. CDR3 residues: CASRNVGQGLGSPLHF. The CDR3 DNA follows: TGTGCCAGCAGGAATGTTGGACAGGGCCTGGGTTCACCCCTCCACTTT.

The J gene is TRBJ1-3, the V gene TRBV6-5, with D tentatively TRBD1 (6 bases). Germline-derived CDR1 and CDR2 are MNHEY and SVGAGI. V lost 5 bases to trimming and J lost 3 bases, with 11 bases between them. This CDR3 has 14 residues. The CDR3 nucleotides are TGTGCCAGCAGTCTGAACAGGGTTGGAAACACCATATATTTT. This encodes CASSLNRVGNTIYF.

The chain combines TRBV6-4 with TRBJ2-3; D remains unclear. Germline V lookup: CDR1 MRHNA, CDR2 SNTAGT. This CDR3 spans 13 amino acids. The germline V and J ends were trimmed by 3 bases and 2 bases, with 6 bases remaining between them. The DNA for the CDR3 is TGTGCCAGCAGTGAACAACTCACAGATACGCAGTATTTT. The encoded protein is CASSEQLTDTQYF.